The following is a T cell receptor (beta chain) sequence with its context. The antigen is not known. The sample originates from a study of shared clonotypes between healthy human individuals. Study findings and constraints: Donor scarcity curtailed the genetic and exposure-history diversity represented herein. The study found lower generation probabilities in non-shared clonotypes than in those shared by all four donors.

Assay: immunoSEQ multiplex PCR; the TCRdb copy retains only in-frame clones and omits some. The data show around 600,000 clones, around 97% seen once. The CDR3 runs 12 residues. Germline V gene sequence: CDR1 SNHLY, CDR2 FYNNEI. V dropped 4 bases and J dropped 4 bases, with 8 bases sitting between them. CD4+ cell separation produced CD45RA+ naive and CD45RA-negative memory subsets. This TCR came from a woman aged 25 to 39 in good health. Sequenced input: naive CD4+ T cells sorted from blood. The subset denotes: CD45RA+ positively selected. This chain connects TRBV2 to TRBJ2-7; no clear D. The CDR3 nucleotides are TGTGCCAGCAGTGTGGAAGCTTACGAGCAGTACTTC. Protein: CASSVEAYEQYF. The whole variable domain, filled in from reference TRBV2 and TRBJ2-7, reads EPEVTQTPSHQVTQMGQEVILRCVPISNHLYFYWYRQILGQKVEFLVSFYNNEISEKSEIFDDQFSVERPDGSNFTLKIRSTKLEDSAMYFCASSVEAYEQYFGPGTRLTVT.